This T cell receptor beta chain was captured by sequencing in a study of Ad26.COV2.S vaccination and SARS-CoV-2 variants. Across the whole study: The trial was COV1001 and the donor's arm was Ad26.COV2.S.

Germline V gene lookup returns CDR1 SGHTA and CDR2 FQGTGA. Trimming cost V 5 bases and J 8 bases, with 18 bases left between them. CDR3 size: 14 residues. Sequencing used immunoSEQ multiplex PCR; TCRdb keeps in-frame clones, though not all of them. The data show a few hundred thousand clones, over 75% seen once. This sample's treatment: some 19 received Ad26.COV2.S at low or high dose, single or two shots; about 5 received placebo; per-sample allocation not given. All samples were drawn on day 63, counting from the first vaccine or placebo injection. Cohort 1b enrolled adults aged 18-55 years in Boston.

The specimen was peripheral blood, collected in a trial of Ad26.COV2.S vaccine versus placebo. The source is a person between 18 and 65 years old who received the Ad26.COV2.S COVID-19 vaccine or a placebo. The rearrangement links TRBV7-3 to TRBJ1-1; no firm D call. This CDR3 is CASSPKIGGGEAFF. CDR3 bases: TGTGCCAGCAGCCCTAAGATTGGAGGAGGAGAAGCTTTCTTT.